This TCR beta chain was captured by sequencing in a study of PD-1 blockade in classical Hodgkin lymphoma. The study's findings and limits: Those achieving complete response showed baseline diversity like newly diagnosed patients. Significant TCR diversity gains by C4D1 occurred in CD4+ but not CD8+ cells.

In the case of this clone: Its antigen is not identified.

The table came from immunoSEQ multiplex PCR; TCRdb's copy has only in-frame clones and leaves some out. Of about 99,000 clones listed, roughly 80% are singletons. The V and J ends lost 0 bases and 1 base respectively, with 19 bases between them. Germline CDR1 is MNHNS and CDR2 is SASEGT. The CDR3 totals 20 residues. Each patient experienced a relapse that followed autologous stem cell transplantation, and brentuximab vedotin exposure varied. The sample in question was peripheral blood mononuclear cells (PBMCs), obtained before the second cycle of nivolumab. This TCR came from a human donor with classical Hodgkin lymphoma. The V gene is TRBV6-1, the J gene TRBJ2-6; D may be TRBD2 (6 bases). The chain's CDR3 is CASSEALGEAGRSGANVLTF. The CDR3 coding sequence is TGTGCCAGCAGTGAAGCGTTGGGGGAGGCCGGGCGATCTGGGGCCAACGTCCTGACTTTC.